This T cell receptor beta chain is drawn from a study of CD8+ T cells in alopecia areata. Notes on the study in general: Normal scalp showed lower clonality than lesional scalp, especially alopecia totalis/universalis.

Points on this clone: Its antigen is not known.

This CDR3 has 15 amino acids. Germline V gives CDR1 MNHEY, CDR2 SMNVEV (reference sequence). Following RNA extraction, reverse transcription yielded cDNA that acted as the sequencing template. TCRdb keeps only in-frame clones here, not all; method: immunoSEQ multiplex PCR. The sample gives 35,000 to 45,000 clones, more than 90% of which show up once; approximately 17% is in the top ten. Treatment in this sample: oral pan-JAK inhibitor, 5-10 mg twice daily. Sampling of alopecia areata patients yielded lesional scalp punch biopsies as well as peripheral blood. The receptor was derived from a human donor with alopecia areata. Here the sequenced sample was CD8+ T cells sorted from blood, taken at week 24, from a patient treated with tofacitinib. The rearrangement joins TRBV27 to TRBJ2-5, with 7 bases identical to TRBD1. The end of the DNA aligns better with TRBJ2-7, so the J call may be wrong. The CDR3 region has the DNA TGTGCCAGCAGTTTATCCCACGACAGGGTCTACGAGCAGTACTTC. It codes for CASSLSHDRVYEQYF.